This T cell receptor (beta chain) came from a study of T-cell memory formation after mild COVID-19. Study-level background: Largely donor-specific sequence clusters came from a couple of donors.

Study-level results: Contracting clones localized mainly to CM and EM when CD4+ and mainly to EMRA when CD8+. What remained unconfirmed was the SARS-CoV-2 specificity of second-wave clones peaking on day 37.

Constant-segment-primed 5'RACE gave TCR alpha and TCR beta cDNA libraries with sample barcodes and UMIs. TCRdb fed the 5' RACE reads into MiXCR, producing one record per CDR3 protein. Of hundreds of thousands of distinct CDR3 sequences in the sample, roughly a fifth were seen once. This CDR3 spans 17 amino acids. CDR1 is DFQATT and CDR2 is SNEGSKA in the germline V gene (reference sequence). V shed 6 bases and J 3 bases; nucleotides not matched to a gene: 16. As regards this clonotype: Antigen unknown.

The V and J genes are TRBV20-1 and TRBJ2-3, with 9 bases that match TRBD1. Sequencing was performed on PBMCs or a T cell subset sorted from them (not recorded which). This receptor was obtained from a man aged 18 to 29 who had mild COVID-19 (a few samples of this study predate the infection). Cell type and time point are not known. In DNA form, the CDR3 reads TGCAGTGCCGGCCCTCGGGACAGGGTAGCCGGGACAGATACGCAGTATTTT. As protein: CSAGPRDRVAGTDTQYF.